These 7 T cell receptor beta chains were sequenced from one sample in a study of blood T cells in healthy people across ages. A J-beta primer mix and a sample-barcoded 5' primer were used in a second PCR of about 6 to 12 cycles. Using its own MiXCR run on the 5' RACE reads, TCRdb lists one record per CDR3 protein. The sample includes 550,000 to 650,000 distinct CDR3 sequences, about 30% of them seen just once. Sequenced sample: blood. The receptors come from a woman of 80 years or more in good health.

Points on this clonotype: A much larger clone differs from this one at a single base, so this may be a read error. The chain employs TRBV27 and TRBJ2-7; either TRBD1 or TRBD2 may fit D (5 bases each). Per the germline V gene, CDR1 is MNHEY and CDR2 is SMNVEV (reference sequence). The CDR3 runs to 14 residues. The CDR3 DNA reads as TGTGTCAGCAGTCCCCGGGACGCTGACTACGAGCAGTACTTC. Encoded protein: CVSSPRDADYEQYF.

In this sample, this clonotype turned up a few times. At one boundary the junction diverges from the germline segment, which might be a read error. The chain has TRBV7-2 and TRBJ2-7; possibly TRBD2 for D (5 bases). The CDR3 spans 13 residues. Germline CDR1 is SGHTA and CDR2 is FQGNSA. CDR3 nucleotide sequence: TGTGTCAGCAGCTTAGGACGGGGATACGAGCAGTACTTC. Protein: CVSSLGRGYEQYF.

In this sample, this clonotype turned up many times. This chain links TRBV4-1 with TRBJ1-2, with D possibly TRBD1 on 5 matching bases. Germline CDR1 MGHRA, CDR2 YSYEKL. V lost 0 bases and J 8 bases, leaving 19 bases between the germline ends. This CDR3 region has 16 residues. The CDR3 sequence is CASSQELGLRTPGYTF. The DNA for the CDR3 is TGCGCCAGCAGCCAAGAACTGGGACTCCGGACACCGGGCTACACCTTC.

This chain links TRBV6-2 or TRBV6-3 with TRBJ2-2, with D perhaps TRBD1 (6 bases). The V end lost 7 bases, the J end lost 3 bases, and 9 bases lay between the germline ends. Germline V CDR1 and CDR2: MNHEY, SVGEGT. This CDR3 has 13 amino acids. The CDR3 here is CASNQGHTGELFF. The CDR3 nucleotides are TGTGCCAGCAATCAGGGGCACACCGGGGAGCTGTTTTTT.

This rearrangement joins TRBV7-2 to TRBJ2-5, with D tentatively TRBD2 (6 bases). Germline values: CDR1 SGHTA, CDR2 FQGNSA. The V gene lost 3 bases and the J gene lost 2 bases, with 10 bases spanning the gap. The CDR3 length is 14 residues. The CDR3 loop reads CASSFGSGQETQYF. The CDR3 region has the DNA TGTGCCAGCAGCTTTGGTAGCGGACAAGAGACCCAGTACTTC.

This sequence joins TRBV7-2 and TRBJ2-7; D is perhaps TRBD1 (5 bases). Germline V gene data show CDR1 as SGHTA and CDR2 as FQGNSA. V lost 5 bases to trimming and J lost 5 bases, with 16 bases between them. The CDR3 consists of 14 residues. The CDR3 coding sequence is TGTGCCAGCAGCCAGGCCAGGGCTTACCACGAGCAGTACTTC. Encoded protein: CASSQARAYHEQYF.

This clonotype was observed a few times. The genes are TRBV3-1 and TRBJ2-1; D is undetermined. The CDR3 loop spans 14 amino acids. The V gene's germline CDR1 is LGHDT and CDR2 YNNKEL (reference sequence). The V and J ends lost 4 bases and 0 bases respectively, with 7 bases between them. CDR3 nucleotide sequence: TGTGCCAGCAGCCCTAGGAACTCCTACAATGAGCAGTTCTTC. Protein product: CASSPRNSYNEQFF.